One sample yielded the 20 T cell receptor beta chains listed below, sequenced in a study of cytomegalovirus exposure and HLA in healthy donors. Vbeta (60) and Jbeta (13) primers were used in the PCR. The protocol was immunoSEQ multiplex PCR, while the TCRdb copy is restricted to in-frame clones and leaves out a portion. This repertoire shows some 150,000 clones, roughly three quarters found once; its top ten account for 0.85% to 1.4%. Input material: PBMCs. These receptors were obtained from a male donor in good health and CMV-seronegative.

The chain has TRBV4-2 and TRBJ2-3, with 9 bases identical to TRBD1. With V trimmed by 4 bases and J by 4 bases, 3 bases remained unmatched. This CDR3 has 14 residues. CDR1 and CDR2 from the germline V gene are LGHNA and YNFKEQ. This CDR3 is CASSPGQGSDTQYF. Written as DNA, the CDR3 is TGTGCCAGCAGCCCCGGACAGGGGTCAGATACGCAGTATTTT.

The CDR3 spells CASNPQGLNTEAFF. The CDR3 DNA is TGTGCCAGCAACCCACAGGGGTTGAACACTGAAGCTTTCTTT. The chain employs TRBV7-2 and TRBJ1-1, with TRBD1 matching 7 bases. Germline CDR1 and CDR2: SGHTA and FQGNSA. The CDR3 contains 14 residues. The V segment lost 7 bases and the J segment 0 bases; nucleotides outside the gene matches: 5.

The chain employs TRBV5-1 and TRBJ2-1; 9 positions match TRBD1. Per germline, CDR1 SGHRS and CDR2 YFSETQ. CDR3 length: 15 amino acids. The junction had 3 bases not matched to a gene; V was cut back by 0 bases and J by 5 bases. The CDR3 DNA is TGCGCCAGCAGCTTGGGTTGGGACAGGGACAATGAGCAGTTCTTC. It codes for CASSLGWDRDNEQFF.

V is TRBV11-2 and J is TRBJ2-3, with D maybe TRBD1 (6 bases). This CDR3 spans 15 amino acids. CDR1 and CDR2 from the germline V gene are SGHAT and FQNNGV. Between the trimmed V and J ends, which lost 8 bases and 1 base, there was a span of 16 bases. This CDR3 is CASCKVSGGTDTQYF. CDR3 DNA sequence: TGTGCCAGCTGCAAGGTCTCAGGGGGCACAGATACGCAGTATTTT.

A few counts support this clone. The CDR3 spells CASTDTGPLFF. The CDR3 DNA is TGTGCCAGCACCGATACAGGACCACTGTTTTTT. V gene TRBV2 combines with J gene TRBJ1-4, with D maybe TRBD1 (5 bases). Per germline, CDR1 SNHLY and CDR2 FYNNEI. V gave up 7 bases and J gave up 13 bases, with 13 bases separating them. The CDR3 extends over 11 amino acids.

The chain joins TRBV5-1 to TRBJ2-1, with 13 bases matching TRBD2. CDR1 is SGHRS, CDR2 YFSETQ, per germline. V trimming: 0 bases; J trimming: 9 bases; junction bases outside the gene matches: 6. This CDR3 has 16 residues. The CDR3 bases are TGCGCCAGCAGCTTGGTACTAGCGGGGGGGCAGGGTGAGCAGTTCTTC. It yields the protein CASSLVLAGGQGEQFF.

This sequence joins TRBV5-8 and TRBJ1-1; D might be TRBD1 (5 bases). CDR3 size: 15 residues. V gave up 4 bases and J gave up 3 bases, with 16 bases separating them. The germline CDR1 and CDR2 sequences are SGHTS and YDEGEE. CDR3 residues: CASSLTGIVYTEAFF. CDR3 DNA sequence: TGTGCCAGCAGCCTTACAGGAATCGTATACACTGAAGCTTTCTTT.

This clone is judged medium-sized. V is TRBV4-3 and J is TRBJ1-1; 7 nucleotides match TRBD1. The germline V gene encodes CDR1 LGHNA and CDR2 YSLEER. The CDR3 is 15 residues long. V was clipped by 0 bases and J by 6 bases; unmatched bases: 7. This CDR3 reads CASSQESGTVAEAFF. CDR3 coding DNA: TGCGCCAGCAGCCAAGAATCCGGGACAGTCGCTGAAGCTTTCTTT.

This rearrangement joins TRBV5-4 to TRBJ1-1; D not certain. Trimming pared 3 bases from V and 1 base from J, leaving 16 bases between. The germline V gene has CDR1 SGHNT and CDR2 YYREEE (reference sequence). The CDR3 runs to 16 residues. CDR3 DNA: TGTGCCAGCAGCTCTGGGTTCTTGAGGTCGAACACTGAAGCTTTCTTT. Its translation: CASSSGFLRSNTEAFF.

A few counts support this clone. V gene TRBV6-5 combines with J gene TRBJ1-1, with 7 nucleotides matching TRBD1. The J segment lost 3 bases and the V segment lost 5 bases, leaving 6 bases of the junction unmatched. This CDR3 region has 14 residues. The germline gives CDR1 MNHEY, CDR2 SVGAGI. The CDR3 DNA is TGTGCCAGCAGTCTCAGACAGGGCTACACTGAAGCTTTCTTT. It translates to CASSLRQGYTEAFF.

This chain links TRBV9 with TRBJ2-5; D possibly corresponds to TRBD2 (5 bases). Germline assignment: CDR1 SGDLS and CDR2 YYNGEE. This CDR3 is 14 amino acids long. The V end was cut by 4 bases, the J end by 4 bases, with 14 bases between. Written as DNA, the CDR3 is TGTGCCAGCAGCCCAACTAGGAGCCCAGAGACCCAGTACTTC. Its translation is CASSPTRSPETQYF.

The chain uses TRBV10-3 and TRBJ2-1; no clear D gene. Germline CDR1 reads ENHRY; CDR2 reads SYGVKD. The CDR3 is 13 amino acids. Trimming cost V 4 bases and J 3 bases, with 7 bases left between them. DNA for the CDR3: TGTGCCATCAGTGTAATGAGCTACAATGAGCAGTTCTTC. It yields the protein CAISVMSYNEQFF.

This clone was recorded at least ten times. The gene calls are TRBV5-1 and TRBJ1-6, with 7 bases lining up with TRBD1. Trimming at V came to 3 bases and at J to 9 bases, leaving 9 bases not matched to a gene. CDR1 is SGHRS, CDR2 YFSETQ, per germline. CDR3 length equals 15 residues. CDR3: CASSYGQAEGSPLHF. The CDR3 DNA sequence: TGCGCCAGCAGCTACGGACAGGCCGAGGGTTCACCCCTCCACTTT.

The chain carries TRBV29-1 and TRBJ2-1; 8 nucleotides match TRBD2. The CDR3 is made up of 14 amino acids. J gave up 7 bases and V 6 bases, and 11 bases lay outside the gene matches. Germline-derived CDR1 and CDR2 are SQVTM and ANQGSEA. CDR3 amino acids: CSVRSSGGRNEQFF. The DNA of the CDR3 is TGCAGCGTCAGGTCCAGCGGGGGCCGTAATGAGCAGTTCTTC.

The chain carries TRBV5-1 and TRBJ2-5; D call uncertain. V lost 0 bases and J 4 bases, leaving 7 bases between the germline ends. Germline V gene sequence: CDR1 SGHRS, CDR2 YFSETQ. The CDR3 extends over 13 amino acids. The CDR3 protein is CASSLGLPETQYF. The CDR3 DNA reads TGCGCCAGCAGCTTGGGACTTCCAGAGACCCAGTACTTC.

The V call is TRBV25-1, the J call TRBJ2-7; 11 bases align to TRBD1. V was pared by 4 bases and J by 3 bases, with 2 bases of the junction left unmatched. The germline V gene has CDR1 MGHDK and CDR2 SYGVNS. There are 14 residues in the CDR3. Written as DNA, the CDR3 is TGTGCCAGCAGTGTGGGGACAGGGGGCTACGAGCAGTACTTC. Translation: CASSVGTGGYEQYF.

The V and J genes are TRBV11-2 and TRBJ2-7; 12 bases fit TRBD2. The V gene's germline CDR1 is SGHAT and CDR2 FQNNGV. The CDR3 contains 16 residues. J was trimmed by 1 base and V by 5 bases; bases with no gene match: 6. The chain's CDR3 is CASSLGLAGISYEQYF. The CDR3 DNA reads as TGTGCCAGCAGCCTAGGACTAGCGGGGATATCCTACGAGCAGTACTTC. Complete variable domain (other parts from reference TRBV11-2 and TRBJ2-7): EAGVAQSPRYKIIEKRQSVAFWCNPISGHATLYWYQQILGQGPKLLIQFQNNGVVDDSQLPKDRFSAERLKGVDSTLKIQPAKLEDSAVYLCASSLGLAGISYEQYFGPGTRLTVT.

V and J are TRBV5-5 and TRBJ2-5; 7 nucleotides agree with TRBD1. The CDR3 spans 17 residues. Germline V CDR1 and CDR2: SGHKS, YYEKEE (reference sequence). The junction had 22 bases not matched to a gene; V was cut back by 5 bases and J by 9 bases. The CDR3 is CASSSPTRDSVSEAQYF. In DNA form, the CDR3 reads TGTGCCAGCAGTTCCCCCACGAGGGACAGTGTATCCGAGGCCCAGTACTTC.

This clone was observed a few times. The J gene is TRBJ1-2, the V gene TRBV6-1; D perhaps matches TRBD1 (6 bases). Looked up from germline, CDR1 is MNHNS and CDR2 is SASEGT. V was trimmed by 2 bases and J by 2 bases, leaving 6 bases between them. The CDR3 spans 13 residues. Written as DNA, the CDR3 is TGTGCCAGCAGTGAACAGGGGAACTATGGCTACACCTTC. It encodes CASSEQGNYGYTF.

This clone showed up just a few times. The rearrangement uses TRBV7-9 and TRBJ2-6; the match to TRBD1 covers 7 bases. Per the germline V gene, CDR1 is SEHNR and CDR2 is FQNEAQ (reference sequence). With 1 base clipped from V and 3 bases from J, the junction kept 9 bases outside the gene matches. The CDR3 sequence is 18 residues long. The CDR3 is CASSLGRGRLNGANVLTF. The DNA for the CDR3 is TGTGCCAGCAGCTTAGGTAGGGGGCGCCTAAATGGGGCCAACGTCCTGACTTTC.